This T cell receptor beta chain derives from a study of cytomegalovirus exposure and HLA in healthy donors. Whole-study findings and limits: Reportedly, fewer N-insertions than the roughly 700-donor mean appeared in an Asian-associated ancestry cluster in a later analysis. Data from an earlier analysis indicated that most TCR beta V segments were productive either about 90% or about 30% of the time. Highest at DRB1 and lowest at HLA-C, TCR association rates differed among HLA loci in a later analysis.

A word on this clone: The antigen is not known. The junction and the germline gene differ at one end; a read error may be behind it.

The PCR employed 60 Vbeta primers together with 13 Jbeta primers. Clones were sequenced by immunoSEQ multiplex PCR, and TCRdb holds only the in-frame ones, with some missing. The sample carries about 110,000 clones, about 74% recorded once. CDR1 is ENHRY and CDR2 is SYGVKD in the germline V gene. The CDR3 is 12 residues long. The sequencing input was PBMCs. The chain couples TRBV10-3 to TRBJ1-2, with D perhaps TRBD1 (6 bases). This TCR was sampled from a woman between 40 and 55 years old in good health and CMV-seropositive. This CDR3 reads CAISETGQTIAF. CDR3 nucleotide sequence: TGTGCCATCAGTGAGACAGGACAGACAATAGCCTTC.